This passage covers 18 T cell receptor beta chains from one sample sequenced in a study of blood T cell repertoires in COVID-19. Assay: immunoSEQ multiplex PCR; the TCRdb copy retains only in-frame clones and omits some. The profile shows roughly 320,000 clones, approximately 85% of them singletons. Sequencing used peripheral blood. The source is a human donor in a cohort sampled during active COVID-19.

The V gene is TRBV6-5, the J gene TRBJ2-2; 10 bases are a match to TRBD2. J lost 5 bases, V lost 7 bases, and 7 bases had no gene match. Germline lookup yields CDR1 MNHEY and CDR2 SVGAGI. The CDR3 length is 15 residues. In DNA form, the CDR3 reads TGTGCCAGCAAGAGGCTAGCGGGGGCGACCGGGGAGCTGTTTTTT. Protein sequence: CASKRLAGATGELFF.

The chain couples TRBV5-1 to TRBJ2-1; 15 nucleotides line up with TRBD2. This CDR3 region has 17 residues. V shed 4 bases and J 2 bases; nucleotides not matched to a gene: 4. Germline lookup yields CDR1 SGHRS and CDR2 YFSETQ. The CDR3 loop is CASSTGTSGGPYNEQFF. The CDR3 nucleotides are TGCGCCAGCAGCACCGGGACTAGCGGGGGGCCCTACAATGAGCAGTTCTTC.

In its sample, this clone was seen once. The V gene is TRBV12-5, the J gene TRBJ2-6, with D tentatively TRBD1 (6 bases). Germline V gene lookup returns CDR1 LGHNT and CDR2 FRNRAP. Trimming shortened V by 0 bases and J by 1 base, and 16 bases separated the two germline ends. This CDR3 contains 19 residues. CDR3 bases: TGTGCTAGTGGTTTGGTACGGCAGGGGTATAGTTCTGGGGCCAACGTCCTGACTTTC. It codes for CASGLVRQGYSSGANVLTF. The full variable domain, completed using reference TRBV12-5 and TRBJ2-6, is DARVTQTPRHKVTEMGQEVTMRCQPILGHNTVFWYRQTMMQGLELLAYFRNRAPLDDSGMPKDRFSAEMPDATLATLKIQPSEPRDSAVYFCASGLVRQGYSSGANVLTFGAGSRLTVL.

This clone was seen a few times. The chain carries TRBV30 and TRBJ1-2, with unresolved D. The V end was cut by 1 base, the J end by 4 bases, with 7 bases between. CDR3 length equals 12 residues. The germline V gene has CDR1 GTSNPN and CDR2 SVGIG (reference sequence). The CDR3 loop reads CAWSEVGYGYTF. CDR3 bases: TGTGCCTGGAGTGAAGTCGGCTATGGCTACACCTTC.

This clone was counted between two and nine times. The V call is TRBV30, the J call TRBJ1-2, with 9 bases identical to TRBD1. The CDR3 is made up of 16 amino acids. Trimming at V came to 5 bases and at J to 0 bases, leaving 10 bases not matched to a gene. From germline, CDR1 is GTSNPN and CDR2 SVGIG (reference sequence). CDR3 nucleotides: TGTGCCTGGGAAGAACAGGGGGCGCAAGCTAACTATGGCTACACCTTC. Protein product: CAWEEQGAQANYGYTF.

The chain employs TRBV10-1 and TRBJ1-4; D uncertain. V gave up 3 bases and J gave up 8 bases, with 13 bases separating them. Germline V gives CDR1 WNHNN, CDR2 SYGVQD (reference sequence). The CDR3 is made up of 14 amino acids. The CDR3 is CASSDRGDSEKLFF. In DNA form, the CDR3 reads TGCGCCAGCAGTGATCGAGGAGATTCGGAAAAACTGTTTTTT.

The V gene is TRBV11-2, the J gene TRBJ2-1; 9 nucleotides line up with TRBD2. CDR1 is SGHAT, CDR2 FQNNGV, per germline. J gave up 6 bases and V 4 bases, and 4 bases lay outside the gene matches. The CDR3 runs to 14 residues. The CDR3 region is CASSSLAGRNEQFF. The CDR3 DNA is TGTGCCAGCAGCTCTCTAGCGGGGCGCAATGAGCAGTTCTTC.

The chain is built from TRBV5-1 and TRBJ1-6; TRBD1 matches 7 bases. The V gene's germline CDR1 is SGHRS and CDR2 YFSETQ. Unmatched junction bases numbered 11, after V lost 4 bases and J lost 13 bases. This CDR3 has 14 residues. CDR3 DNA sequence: TGCGCCAGCAGCATCGGACAGGTATTTGGGCCCCTCCACTTT. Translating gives CASSIGQVFGPLHF.

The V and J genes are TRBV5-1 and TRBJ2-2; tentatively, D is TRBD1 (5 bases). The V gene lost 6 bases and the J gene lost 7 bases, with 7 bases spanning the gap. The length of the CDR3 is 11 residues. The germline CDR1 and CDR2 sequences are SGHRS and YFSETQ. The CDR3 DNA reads TGCGCCAGCAAGGGGAACGGGGAGCTGTTTTTT. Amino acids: CASKGNGELFF.

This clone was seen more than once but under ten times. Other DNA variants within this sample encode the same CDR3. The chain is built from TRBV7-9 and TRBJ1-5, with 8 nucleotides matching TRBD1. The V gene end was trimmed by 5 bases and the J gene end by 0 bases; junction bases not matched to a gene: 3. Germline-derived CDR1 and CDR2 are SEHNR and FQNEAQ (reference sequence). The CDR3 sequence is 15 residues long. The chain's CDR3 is CASSLGQGSNQPQHF. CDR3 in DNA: TGTGCCAGCAGCCTCGGACAGGGTAGCAATCAGCCCCAGCATTTT.

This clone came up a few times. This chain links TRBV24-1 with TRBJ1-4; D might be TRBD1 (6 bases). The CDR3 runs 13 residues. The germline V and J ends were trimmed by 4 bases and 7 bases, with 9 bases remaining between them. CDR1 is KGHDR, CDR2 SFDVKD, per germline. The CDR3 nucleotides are TGTGCCACCAGTGACAGGGGTGGTGAAAAACTGTTTTTT. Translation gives CATSDRGGEKLFF.

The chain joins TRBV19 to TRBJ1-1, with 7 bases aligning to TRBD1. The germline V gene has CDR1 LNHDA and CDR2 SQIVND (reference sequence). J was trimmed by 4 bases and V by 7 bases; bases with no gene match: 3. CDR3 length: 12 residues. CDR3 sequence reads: CASNRGRTEAFF. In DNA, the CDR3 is TGTGCCAGTAATAGGGGGCGCACTGAAGCTTTCTTT.

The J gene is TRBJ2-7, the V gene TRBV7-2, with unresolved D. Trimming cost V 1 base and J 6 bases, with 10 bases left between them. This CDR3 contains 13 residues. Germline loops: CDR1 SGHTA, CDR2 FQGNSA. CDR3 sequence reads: CASSLGRHVEQYF. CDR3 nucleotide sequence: TGTGCCAGCAGCTTAGGAAGACATGTCGAGCAGTACTTC.

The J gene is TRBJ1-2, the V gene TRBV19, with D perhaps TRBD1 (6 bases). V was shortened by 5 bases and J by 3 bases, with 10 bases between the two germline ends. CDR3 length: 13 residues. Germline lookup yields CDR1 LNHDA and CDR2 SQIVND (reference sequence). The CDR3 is CASSLQGHYGYTF. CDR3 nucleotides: TGTGCCAGTAGTCTACAGGGTCACTATGGCTACACCTTC.

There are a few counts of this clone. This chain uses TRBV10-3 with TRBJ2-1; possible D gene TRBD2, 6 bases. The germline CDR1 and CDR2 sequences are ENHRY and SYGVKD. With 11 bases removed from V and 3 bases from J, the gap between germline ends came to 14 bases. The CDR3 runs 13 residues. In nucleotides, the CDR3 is TGTGCCGCACGCTCCGGGAGCTACAATGAGCAGTTCTTC. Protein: CAARSGSYNEQFF.

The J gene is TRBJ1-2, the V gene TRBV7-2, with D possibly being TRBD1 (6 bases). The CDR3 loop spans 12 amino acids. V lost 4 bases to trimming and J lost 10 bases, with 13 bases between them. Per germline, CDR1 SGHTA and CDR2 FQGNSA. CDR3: CASSSRGIIYTF. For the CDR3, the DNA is TGTGCCAGCAGCTCCAGGGGTATCATCTACACCTTC. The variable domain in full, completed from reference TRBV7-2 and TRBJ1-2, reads GAGVSQSPSNKVTEKGKDVELRCDPISGHTALYWYRQSLGQGLEFLIYFQGNSAPDKSGLPSDRFSAERTGGSVSTLTIQRTQQEDSAVYLCASSSRGIIYTFGSGTRLTVV.

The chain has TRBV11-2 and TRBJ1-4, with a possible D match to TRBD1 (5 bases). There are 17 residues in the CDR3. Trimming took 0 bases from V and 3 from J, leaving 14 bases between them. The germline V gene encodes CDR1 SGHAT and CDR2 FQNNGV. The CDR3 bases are TGTGCCAGCAGCTTAGAGGGGCGGGGGTCGGCTAATGAAAAACTGTTTTTT. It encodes CASSLEGRGSANEKLFF.

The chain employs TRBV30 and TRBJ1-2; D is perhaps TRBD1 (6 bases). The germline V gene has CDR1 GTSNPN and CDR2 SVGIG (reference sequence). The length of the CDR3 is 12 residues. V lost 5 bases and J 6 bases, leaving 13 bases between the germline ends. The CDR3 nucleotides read TGTGCCTGGGACAGGCTTAATAATGGCTACACCTTC. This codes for CAWDRLNNGYTF.